The 25 T cell receptor beta chains presented below share a single source sample, sequenced in a study of T cell responses to AZD1222 COVID-19 vaccine. Assay: immunoSEQ multiplex PCR; the TCRdb copy retains only in-frame clones and omits some. The top ten hold about 3.3% of the sample, which has fewer than 180,000 clones, 80% to 95% seen once. The specimen was peripheral blood, collected 28 days after the second AZD1222 dose. These receptors came from an adult who received the AZD1222 COVID-19 vaccine.

V is TRBV19 and J is TRBJ2-1, with TRBD2 identical over 10 bases. CDR3 length: 16 residues. The germline V gene has CDR1 LNHDA and CDR2 SQIVND (reference sequence). With V trimmed by 2 bases and J by 8 bases, 9 bases remained unmatched. DNA of the CDR3: TGTGCCAGTAGTATACTACCTAGCGGGAGTGTTGATGAGCAGTTCTTC. This gives the protein CASSILPSGSVDEQFF.

This chain links TRBV11-2 with TRBJ2-1; 8 bases are a match to TRBD1. Germline lookup yields CDR1 SGHAT and CDR2 FQNNGV. This CDR3 is built from 15 residues. V dropped 2 bases and J dropped 2; count of bases not matched to a gene: 2. CDR3 bases: TGTGCCAGCAGCTTAATGGACAGGGCCTACAATGAGCAGTTCTTC. The encoded protein is CASSLMDRAYNEQFF.

This rearrangement joins TRBV7-2 to TRBJ1-1, with a tentative D call TRBD1 (5 bases). Trimming removed 6 bases at V and 0 bases at J, with 17 bases between. The CDR3 runs to 16 residues. Per germline, CDR1 SGHTA and CDR2 FQGNSA. The CDR3 region is CASRLDTSRMNTEAFF. CDR3 DNA: TGTGCCAGCAGATTGGACACTTCGAGAATGAACACTGAAGCTTTCTTT.

CDR3 sequence (DNA): TGTGCCAGCAGCTTAGGCCGGGGGTACAATGAGCAGTTCTTC. Translation: CASSLGRGYNEQFF. The chain combines TRBV11-2 with TRBJ2-1, with D possibly TRBD2 on 6 matching bases. With 1 base removed from V and 4 bases from J, the gap between germline ends came to 8 bases. Germline-derived CDR1 and CDR2 are SGHAT and FQNNGV. The CDR3 loop spans 14 amino acids.

J is TRBJ2-3 and V is TRBV10-3; weak D call: TRBD2 (6 bases). The V and J ends lost 0 bases and 2 bases respectively, with 9 bases between them. Germline lookup yields CDR1 ENHRY and CDR2 SYGVKD. This CDR3 comprises 15 residues. This CDR3 is CAISESRDFTDTQYF. For the CDR3, the DNA is TGTGCCATCAGTGAGTCCCGGGACTTCACAGATACGCAGTATTTT.

The rearrangement links TRBV24-1 to TRBJ2-7; D remains ambiguous. The V and J ends lost 5 bases and 8 bases respectively, with 15 bases between them. The CDR3 runs 13 residues. Germline values: CDR1 KGHDR, CDR2 SFDVKD. As DNA, the CDR3 is TGTGCCACCAGTGTAAGTCTGAATAAGCAGCAGTACTTC. Its protein is CATSVSLNKQQYF.

This clone appeared once. The chain links TRBV3-1 (or the pseudogene TRBV3-2) to TRBJ2-7; 7 bases agree with TRBD1. This CDR3 region has 18 residues. The V and J ends lost 3 bases and 3 bases, in that order; junction bases with no gene match: 17. Per the germline V gene, CDR1 is LGHDT and CDR2 is YNNKEL (reference sequence). CDR3 sequence: CASSHRTHRDSIFYEQYF. The CDR3 region has the DNA TGTGCCAGCAGCCACCGGACCCACCGGGACAGCATCTTCTACGAGCAGTACTTC.

The V and J genes are TRBV6-1 and TRBJ1-2; 9 bases align to TRBD1. CDR1 and CDR2 (germline): MNHNS, SASEGT. With 1 base clipped from V and 0 bases from J, the junction kept 9 bases outside the gene matches. This CDR3 has 18 amino acids. CDR3 nucleotides: TGTGCCAGCAGTGAAGTTATGGGACAGGGACCTACTAACTATGGCTACACCTTC. This codes for CASSEVMGQGPTNYGYTF.

The chain has TRBV30 and TRBJ1-4; possible D gene TRBD1, 5 bases. The CDR3 is 14 amino acids. Germline values: CDR1 GTSNPN, CDR2 SVGIG (reference sequence). Trimming stripped 3 bases from V and 8 bases from J, with 16 bases between. CDR3 protein: CAWRSRVVGEKLFF. The CDR3 DNA sequence: TGTGCCTGGAGAAGCAGGGTGGTTGGAGAAAAACTGTTTTTT.

The gene calls are TRBV4-2 and TRBJ1-3; possibly TRBD1 for D (6 bases). Germline loops: CDR1 LGHNA, CDR2 YNFKEQ. V was trimmed by 0 bases and J by 4 bases, leaving 10 bases between them. CDR3 length: 15 residues. CDR3 amino acids: CASSQDLGQGNTIYF. DNA of the CDR3: TGTGCCAGCAGCCAAGATCTCGGACAGGGAAACACCATATATTTT.

The rearrangement links TRBV12-5 to TRBJ2-7; D could derive from TRBD1 or TRBD2 (5 bases each). Germline V gene data show CDR1 as LGHNT and CDR2 as FRNRAP. Trimming took off 3 bases at V and 1 base at J, with 31 bases between the two ends. This CDR3 is 21 amino acids long. CDR3 sequence reads: CASGFVRGLVEGPLNSYEQYF. The CDR3 coding sequence is TGTGCTAGTGGTTTCGTACGGGGCTTAGTTGAGGGACCCCTAAATTCCTACGAGCAGTACTTC. Filled out from reference TRBV12-5 and TRBJ2-7, the complete variable domain reads DARVTQTPRHKVTEMGQEVTMRCQPILGHNTVFWYRQTMMQGLELLAYFRNRAPLDDSGMPKDRFSAEMPDATLATLKIQPSEPRDSAVYFCASGFVRGLVEGPLNSYEQYFGPGTRLTVT.

The V gene is TRBV7-9, the J gene TRBJ2-3; D gene uncertain. CDR1 is SEHNR and CDR2 is FQNEAQ in the germline V gene (reference sequence). There are 14 residues in the CDR3. V lost 1 base to trimming and J lost 2 bases, with 7 bases between them. CDR3 in amino acids: CASSLGGVTDTQYF. The CDR3 DNA sequence: TGTGCCAGCAGCTTAGGTGGCGTCACAGATACGCAGTATTTT.

The CDR3 nucleotides read TGTGCCAGCAGTTTAGGTCGGCCGCAGTATTTT. It codes for CASSLGRPQYF. The rearrangement uses TRBV12-3 or TRBV12-4 and TRBJ2-3; D not resolved. This CDR3 is built from 11 residues. V was clipped by 1 base and J by 10 bases, with 6 bases between them.

V and J are TRBV5-1 and TRBJ2-1; tentative D call: TRBD2 (6 bases). V was pared by 2 bases and J by 0 bases, with 9 bases between. CDR1 is SGHRS and CDR2 is YFSETQ in the germline V gene. This CDR3 has 15 residues. DNA of the CDR3: TGCGCCAGCAGCTTACCCGGGAGCTCCTACAATGAGCAGTTCTTC. It yields the protein CASSLPGSSYNEQFF.

The chain couples TRBV6-5 to TRBJ2-1; D might be TRBD2 (5 bases). Germline CDR1 MNHEY, CDR2 SVGAGI. The CDR3 sequence is 15 residues long. V dropped 0 bases and J dropped 9 bases, with 15 bases sitting between them. CDR3 amino acids: CASSYSGVGKGEQFF. CDR3 coding DNA: TGTGCCAGCAGTTACTCCGGGGTAGGGAAGGGTGAGCAGTTCTTC.

This chain joins TRBV19 and TRBJ1-6; 8 bases line up with TRBD1. Trimming at V came to 7 bases and at J to 15 bases, leaving 14 bases not matched to a gene. The CDR3 is 14 residues long. Germline V CDR1 and CDR2: LNHDA, SQIVND (reference sequence). For the CDR3, the DNA is TGTGCCAGTACCCCGGACAGGGCGCTAGGACTCCTCCACTTT. Protein product: CASTPDRALGLLHF.

The V gene is TRBV4-1, the J gene TRBJ2-1; no definite D call. This CDR3 region has 13 residues. Germline lookup yields CDR1 MGHRA and CDR2 YSYEKL. Deletions cut 3 bases from V and 7 bases from J, with 10 bases between. CDR3 sequence (DNA): TGCGCCAGCAGCCATGGGTCGATAAATGAGCAGTTCTTC. Translation gives CASSHGSINEQFF.

The chain recombines TRBV30 with TRBJ2-6; D remains unclear. Germline V gives CDR1 GTSNPN, CDR2 SVGIG (reference sequence). This CDR3 is built from 15 residues. Trimming left V 4 bases short and J 0 bases short, with 10 bases between. CDR3 sequence: CAWIRAHSGANVLTF. For the CDR3, the DNA is TGTGCCTGGATTCGCGCTCACTCTGGGGCCAACGTCCTGACTTTC.

Note on this clone: A junction end diverges from the germline sequence, so it may reflect a read error. The chain employs TRBV7-9 and TRBJ2-1; D may be TRBD2 (6 bases). The CDR3 sequence is 13 residues long. CDR1 is SEHNR, CDR2 FQNEAQ, per germline (reference sequence). CDR3 nucleotides: TGTGCCAGCAGCCTCGGAAGAGCGGGCGACCCTATCTTC. Its translation is CASSLGRAGDPIF.

This clone was detected only a few times. DNA for the CDR3: TGTGCCAGTAGTGTGGCAGTAAGACAGCCCCAGCATTTT. Protein sequence: CASSVAVRQPQHF. The V gene is TRBV19, the J gene TRBJ1-5; D call uncertain. CDR3 length equals 13 residues. The germline CDR1 and CDR2 sequences are LNHDA and SQIVND (reference sequence). Trimming cost V 5 bases and J 7 bases, with 12 bases left between them.

The CDR3 loop is CASSKVKRTEAFF. The CDR3 region has the DNA TGTGCCAGCAGCAAAGTTAAGAGGACTGAAGCTTTCTTT. This rearrangement joins TRBV21-1 to TRBJ1-1. TRBV21-1 is noted as a pseudogene. This CDR3 is built from 13 residues.

The V and J genes are TRBV6-4 and TRBJ2-3, with D possibly called TRBD1 or TRBD2 (5 bases each). The CDR3 is 14 residues long. From germline, CDR1 is MRHNA and CDR2 SNTAGT. V shed 0 bases and J shed 9 bases, with 13 bases lying between them. The CDR3 region is CASSDSGVGDTQYF. The CDR3 DNA reads TGTGCCAGCAGTGACTCGGGGGTTGGGGACACGCAGTATTTT.

J is TRBJ2-6 and V is TRBV7-9; D possibly matches TRBD1 or TRBD2 (6 bases each). The V end lost 0 bases, the J end lost 4 bases, and 13 bases lay between the germline ends. This CDR3 region has 17 residues. The germline CDR1 and CDR2 sequences are SEHNR and FQNEAQ (reference sequence). The CDR3 here is CASSLAGGRSGANVLTF. The CDR3 nucleotides read TGTGCCAGCAGCTTAGCTGGGGGGCGGTCAGGGGCCAACGTCCTGACTTTC.

The V gene is TRBV5-1, the J gene TRBJ2-5, with 15 positions matching TRBD2. Germline lookup yields CDR1 SGHRS and CDR2 YFSETQ. V lost 4 bases and J lost 3; bases outside the gene matches: 7. The CDR3 contains 17 residues. Written as DNA, the CDR3 is TGCGCCAGCAGCCCGGGACTAGCGGGAGGCTATGAAGAGACCCAGTACTTC. It yields the protein CASSPGLAGGYEETQYF.

This sequence joins TRBV9 and TRBJ1-1; D remains unclear. In germline, CDR1 is SGDLS, CDR2 YYNGEE. The CDR3 spans 14 residues. Trimming stripped 4 bases from V and 4 bases from J, with 14 bases between. CDR3 loop: CASSHPRSGTEAFF. DNA of the CDR3: TGTGCCAGCAGCCATCCCCGGAGCGGCACTGAAGCTTTCTTT.